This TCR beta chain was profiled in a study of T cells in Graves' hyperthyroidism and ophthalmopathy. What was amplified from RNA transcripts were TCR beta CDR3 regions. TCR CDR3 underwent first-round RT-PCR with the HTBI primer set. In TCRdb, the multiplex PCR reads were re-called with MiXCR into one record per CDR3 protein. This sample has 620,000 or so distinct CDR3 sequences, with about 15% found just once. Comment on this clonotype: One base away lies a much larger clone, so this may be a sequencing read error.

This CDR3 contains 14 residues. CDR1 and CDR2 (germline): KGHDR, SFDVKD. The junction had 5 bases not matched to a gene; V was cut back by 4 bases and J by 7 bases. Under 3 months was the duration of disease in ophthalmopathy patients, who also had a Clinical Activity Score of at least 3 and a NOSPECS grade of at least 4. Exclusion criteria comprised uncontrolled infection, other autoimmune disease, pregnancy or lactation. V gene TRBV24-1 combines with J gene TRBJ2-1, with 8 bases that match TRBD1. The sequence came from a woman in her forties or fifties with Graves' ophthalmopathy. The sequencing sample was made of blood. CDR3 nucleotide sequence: TGTGCCACCAGTGAAGACAGGGGCGAGAATGAGCAGTTCTTC. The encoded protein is CATSEDRGENEQFF.